A single sample is the source of the 17 T cell receptor beta chains below, sequenced in a study of shared clonotypes between healthy human individuals. Libraries were prepared by immunoSEQ multiplex PCR; TCRdb keeps only in-frame clonotypes and omits some of them. Found here are over 1.4 million clones, roughly 95% of them singletons; the top ten hold over 1%. The sample comprised naive CD4+ T cells sorted from blood. Subset: CD45RA+ positively selected. These receptors all come from a man in his thirties or forties in good health.

The gene calls are TRBV28 and TRBJ2-7; 8 nucleotides agree with TRBD2. The CDR3 sequence is 13 residues long. CDR1 is MDHEN and CDR2 is SYDVKM in the germline V gene. The CDR3 DNA sequence: TGTAGGACTAGCAGCCCCTCGTCCTACGAGCAGTACTTC. Translation: CRTSSPSSYEQYF.

Remarks on this clone: Within the sample, other DNA sequences also encode this same CDR3. The chain uses TRBV5-1 and TRBJ2-3; 10 bases map to TRBD2. The CDR3 sequence is 17 residues long. V trimming: 0 bases; J trimming: 1 base; junction bases outside the gene matches: 5. Germline CDR1 reads SGHRS; CDR2 reads YFSETQ. The CDR3 coding sequence is TGCGCCAGCAGCTTGGACCCTCTAGCGGGAGGCACAGATACGCAGTATTTT. It specifies CASSLDPLAGGTDTQYF.

V is TRBV14 and J is TRBJ2-2, with a weak D call TRBD1 (6 bases). Trimming took 4 bases from V and 10 from J, leaving 16 bases between them. CDR1 is SGHDN and CDR2 is FVKESK in the germline V gene. This CDR3 spans 14 amino acids. In DNA form, the CDR3 reads TGTGCCAGCAGCCGCAACAGGGTAGTAGAGGAGCTGTTTTTT. Protein product: CASSRNRVVEELFF. Full variable domain (remainder filled in from reference TRBV14 and TRBJ2-2): EAGVTQFPSHSVIEKGQTVTLRCDPISGHDNLYWYRRVMGKEIKFLLHFVKESKQDESGMPNNRFLAERTGGTYSTLKVQPAELEDSGVYFCASSRNRVVEELFFGEGSRLTVL.

This clone came up a few times. In the same sample, other DNA sequences code for this CDR3. The V gene is TRBV5-6, the J gene TRBJ2-3, with 7 bases that match TRBD2. J was trimmed by 0 bases and V by 1 base; bases with no gene match: 2. Germline-derived CDR1 and CDR2 are SGHDT and YYEEEE. The CDR3 extends over 15 amino acids. CDR3 coding DNA: TGTGCCAGCAGCTTGCCTAGCGGTAGCACAGATACGCAGTATTTT. This codes for CASSLPSGSTDTQYF.

J is TRBJ2-1 and V is TRBV10-3; 7 bases align to TRBD2. V lost 5 bases, J lost 0 bases, and 10 bases stayed unmatched. Germline V gene lookup returns CDR1 ENHRY and CDR2 SYGVKD. CDR3 size: 17 residues. The chain's CDR3 is CAISTSGVGRSYNEQFF. The CDR3 bases are TGTGCCATCAGTACCAGCGGGGTCGGTCGCTCCTACAATGAGCAGTTCTTC.

This chain joins TRBV9 and TRBJ1-5; the match to TRBD1 covers 7 bases. This CDR3 is 15 amino acids long. The trim removed 3 bases at V and 0 bases at J, leaving 3 bases unmatched. Germline V CDR1 and CDR2: SGDLS, YYNGEE. CDR3 protein: CASSAGTASNQPQHF. CDR3 bases: TGTGCCAGCAGCGCAGGGACAGCTAGCAATCAGCCCCAGCATTTT.

V usage is TRBV15 and J usage is TRBJ2-7; tentatively, D is TRBD2 (5 bases). This CDR3 has 15 residues. Germline-derived CDR1 and CDR2 are LNHNV and YYDKDF (reference sequence). V was cut by 1 base and J by 4 bases, with 14 bases left in between. In nucleotides, the CDR3 is TGTGCCACCAGCAGAGGTACTATCCGAGGGTACGAGCAGTACTTC. Its protein product is CATSRGTIRGYEQYF.

The chain employs TRBV11-3 and TRBJ2-3; maybe TRBD2 (5 bases). CDR3 length: 13 residues. Looked up from germline, CDR1 is SGHNT and CDR2 is YENEEA. V was cut by 4 bases and J by 2 bases, with 7 bases left in between. CDR3 region: CASSSGVTDTQYF. In DNA form, the CDR3 reads TGTGCCAGCAGCTCCGGGGTCACAGATACGCAGTATTTT.

The chain links TRBV2 to TRBJ1-1; no reliable D call. The CDR3 is 13 amino acids. Germline V gives CDR1 SNHLY, CDR2 FYNNEI. V was clipped by 1 base and J by 2 bases, with 5 bases between them. The CDR3 nucleotides are TGTGCCAGCAGTGAAGGTAGCAACACTGAAGCTTTCTTT. Amino acids: CASSEGSNTEAFF. Filled out from reference TRBV2 and TRBJ1-1, the complete variable domain reads EPEVTQTPSHQVTQMGQEVILRCVPISNHLYFYWYRQILGQKVEFLVSFYNNEISEKSEIFDDQFSVERPDGSNFTLKIRSTKLEDSAMYFCASSEGSNTEAFFGQGTRLTVV.

V gene TRBV2 combines with J gene TRBJ2-3; no clear D. Germline CDR1 is SNHLY and CDR2 is FYNNEI. The V end lost 6 bases, the J end lost 2 bases, and 9 bases lay between the germline ends. CDR3 length equals 13 residues. CDR3 DNA sequence: TGTGCCAGCAGGGGGAAGGCCACAGATACGCAGTATTTT. It yields the protein CASRGKATDTQYF.

The chain couples TRBV10-3 to TRBJ2-1, with 7 bases fitting TRBD2. With 4 bases clipped from V and 4 bases from J, the junction kept 10 bases outside the gene matches. Germline V CDR1 and CDR2: ENHRY, SYGVKD. CDR3 length: 16 amino acids. The CDR3 loop reads CAISGEGLAVYNEQFF. The CDR3 nucleotides are TGTGCCATCAGTGGGGAGGGGCTAGCGGTATACAATGAGCAGTTCTTC.

The chain employs TRBV5-4 and TRBJ2-7; TRBD2 matches at 15 bases. Germline CDR1 is SGHNT and CDR2 is YYREEE (reference sequence). This CDR3 is 15 amino acids long. J gave up 7 bases and V 4 bases, and 6 bases lay outside the gene matches. DNA for the CDR3: TGTGCCAGCAGCCACCCGGGACTAGCGGGAGGAGAGCAGTACTTC. Translated, it gives CASSHPGLAGGEQYF.

J is TRBJ2-1 and V is TRBV18; 7 positions match TRBD1. CDR3 size: 14 residues. The germline V gene encodes CDR1 KGHSH and CDR2 LQKENI. With 5 bases clipped from V and 6 bases from J, the junction kept 7 bases outside the gene matches. This CDR3 reads CASSSDRAGNEQFF. The CDR3 region has the DNA TGTGCCAGCTCATCAGACAGGGCTGGCAATGAGCAGTTCTTC.

The V call is TRBV9, the J call TRBJ1-5, with D possibly matching TRBD1 (5 bases). CDR1 and CDR2 (germline): SGDLS, YYNGEE. The CDR3 length is 14 residues. V was trimmed by 3 bases and J by 0 bases, leaving 7 bases between them. The CDR3 sequence: CASSEGDSNQPQHF. The CDR3 DNA is TGTGCCAGCAGCGAAGGGGATAGCAATCAGCCCCAGCATTTT.

The chain links TRBV18 to TRBJ1-5; no clear D. The V gene's germline CDR1 is KGHSH and CDR2 LQKENI. CDR3 length: 14 residues. Trimming took off 5 bases at V and 0 bases at J, with 8 bases between the two ends. CDR3 loop: CASSFGISNQPQHF. The CDR3 bases are TGTGCCAGCTCATTCGGGATTAGCAATCAGCCCCAGCATTTT.

The V and J genes are TRBV29-1 and TRBJ1-1; 7 nucleotides align to TRBD1. V lost 7 bases, J lost 2 bases, and 7 bases stayed unmatched. The CDR3 loop spans 13 amino acids. Germline CDR1 and CDR2: SQVTM and ANQGSEA. CDR3 bases: TGCAGCGCTCGAGGGACAGATAACACTGAAGCTTTCTTT. Encoded protein: CSARGTDNTEAFF.

The chain joins TRBV5-4 to TRBJ2-7; maybe TRBD1 (5 bases). Germline CDR1 is SGHNT and CDR2 is YYREEE (reference sequence). V gave up 1 base and J gave up 6 bases, with 17 bases separating them. This CDR3 spans 15 amino acids. The CDR3 DNA reads TGTGCCAGCAGCTTGCGGGCAGGGATTAGGGGCGAGCAGTACTTC. Its protein is CASSLRAGIRGEQYF.